The clone carrying this TCR beta chain was seen at least ten times. No antigen is known for it. In TCRdb, the reads were re-called with MiXCR into one record per CDR3 protein. The table has approximately 140,000 distinct CDR3 sequences, 8.8% seen once; the top ten hold 10%. The data stem from a study of T cell repertoires in cytomegalovirus infection. Findings and caveats of the study: The ex vivo response was dominated by HLA-C-restricted CMV-specific TCR beta clonotypes.

The CDR3 sequence is 14 residues long. The V gene lost 1 base and the J gene lost 4 bases, with 10 bases spanning the gap. CDR1 MNHNY and CDR2 SVGAGI come from the germline V gene (reference sequence). The chain recombines TRBV6-6 with TRBJ1-1, with D possibly matching TRBD1 (5 bases). The receptor's source is a human donor in good health (CMV status not recorded). Some clones in this sample may be carry-over from other donors' samples. Sequences were obtained from PBMCs. This CDR3 is CASSYWGEGTEAFF. The CDR3 region has the DNA TGTGCCAGCAGTTACTGGGGCGAGGGCACTGAAGCTTTCTTT.